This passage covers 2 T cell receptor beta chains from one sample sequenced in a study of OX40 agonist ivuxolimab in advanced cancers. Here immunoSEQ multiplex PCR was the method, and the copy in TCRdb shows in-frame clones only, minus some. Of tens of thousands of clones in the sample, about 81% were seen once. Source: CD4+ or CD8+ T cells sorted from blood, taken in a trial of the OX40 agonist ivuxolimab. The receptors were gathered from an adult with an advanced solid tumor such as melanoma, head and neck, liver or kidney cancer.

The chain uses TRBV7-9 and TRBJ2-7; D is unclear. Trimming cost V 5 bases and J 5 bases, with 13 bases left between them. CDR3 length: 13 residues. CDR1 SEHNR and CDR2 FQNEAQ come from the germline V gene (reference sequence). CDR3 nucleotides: TGTGCCAGCAGCCTAGTCTCCCGTAACGAGCAGTACTTC. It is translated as CASSLVSRNEQYF.

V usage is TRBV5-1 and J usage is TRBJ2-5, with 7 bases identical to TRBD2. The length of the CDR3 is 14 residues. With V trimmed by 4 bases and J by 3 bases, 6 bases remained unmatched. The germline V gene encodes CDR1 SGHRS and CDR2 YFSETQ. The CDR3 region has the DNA TGCGCCAGCAGCCCGGGGGGAGGCGAAGAGACCCAGTACTTC. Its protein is CASSPGGGEETQYF.